The clone carrying this T cell receptor beta chain is a singleton in its sample. Its cognate antigen is unknown. The data were obtained in a study of blood T cells in healthy people across ages. Study-level findings and limits: It was the long-lived donors that had more naive CD4+ cells and higher diversity than aged donors.

The second PCR ran about 6 to 11 cycles with a sample-barcoded 5' primer and J-beta primers. Each CDR3 protein gets one entry after TCRdb re-called the 5' RACE reads with MiXCR. The table lists about 680,000 distinct CDR3 sequences, 45% to 50% of them singletons. Sequenced: blood. The receptor's source is a woman aged 55 to 70 in good health.

CDR3 in amino acids: CASSIRSGSDEQFF. In nucleotides, the CDR3 is TGTGCCAGTAGTATTCGTAGCGGGAGTGATGAGCAGTTCTTC. The rearrangement uses TRBV19 and TRBJ2-1, with 9 bases that match TRBD2. Germline V gene data show CDR1 as LNHDA and CDR2 as SQIVND (reference sequence). The CDR3 contains 14 residues. Losses at the gene ends were 3 bases for V and 8 bases for J; bases not matched to a gene: 5.